This T cell receptor (beta chain) originates from a study of CD8 T cells in Susac syndrome. Study results and limitations: Susac CD8+ cells expanded clonally the most in TEMRA cells and in active patients.

About this clonotype: Its antigen is unknown.

With random hexamers, about 0.5 to 1 ug RNA was reverse transcribed. TCRdb independently ran MiXCR on the immunoSEQ multiplex PCR reads; one entry per CDR3 protein. The profile shows some 200,000 distinct CDR3 sequences, around 93% of them singletons. This receptor was obtained from a human donor with Susac syndrome. Source material: CD8+ T cells from PBMCs.

Written as DNA, the CDR3 is TGCAGTGCCCCCTCTAGCGGGTTCCCCTACGAGCAGTACTTC. Amino acid sequence: CSAPSSGFPYEQYF. The rearrangement joins TRBV20-1 to TRBJ2-7; 8 nucleotides align to TRBD2. The CDR3 is made up of 14 amino acids. CDR1 is DFQATT, CDR2 SNEGSKA, per germline (reference sequence). V dropped 6 bases and J dropped 2; count of bases not matched to a gene: 9.